Detailed here is one T cell receptor beta chain. As the template, RNA transcripts were used to amplify TCR beta CDR3 regions. Second-round multiplex PCR came after first-round RT-PCR with HTBI primers. MiXCR was run by TCRdb on the multiplex PCR reads, yielding one entry per CDR3 protein. This sample has 200,000 to 250,000 distinct CDR3 sequences, with less than 55% found just once. V dropped 7 bases and J dropped 3 bases, with 18 bases sitting between them. CDR1 LNHDA and CDR2 SQIVND come from the germline V gene (reference sequence). The CDR3 is 15 residues long. The entry originates in a study of Graves' ophthalmopathy and Graves' hyperthyroidism. Study as a whole: At initial diagnosis, peripheral blood was obtained, and this preceded any treatment.

Source material: peripheral blood. This rearrangement joins TRBV19 to TRBJ1-1; D might be TRBD1 (5 bases). This receptor was identified in an adult man with Graves' ophthalmopathy. Here the CDR3 DNA reads TGTGCCAGTACCACTCAAGTACTGGGGCACACTGAAGCTTTCTTT. It is translated as CASTTQVLGHTEAFF. The variable domain in full, completed from reference TRBV19 and TRBJ1-1, reads DGGITQSPKYLFRKEGQNVTLSCEQNLNHDAMYWYRQDPGQGLRLIYYSQIVNDFQKGDIAEGYSVSREKKESFPLTVTSAQKNPTAFYLCASTTQVLGHTEAFFGQGTRLTVV.